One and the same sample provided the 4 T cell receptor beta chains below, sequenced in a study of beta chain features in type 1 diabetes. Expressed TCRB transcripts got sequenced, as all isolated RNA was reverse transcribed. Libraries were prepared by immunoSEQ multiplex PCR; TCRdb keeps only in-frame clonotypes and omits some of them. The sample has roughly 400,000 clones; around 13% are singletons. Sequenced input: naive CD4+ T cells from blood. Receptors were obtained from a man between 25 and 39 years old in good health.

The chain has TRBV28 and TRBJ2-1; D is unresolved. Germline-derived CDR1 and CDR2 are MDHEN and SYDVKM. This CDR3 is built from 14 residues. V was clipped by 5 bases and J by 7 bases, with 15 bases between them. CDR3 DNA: TGTGCCAGCAGTCCTGCCTCCCTATTGAATGAGCAGTTCTTC. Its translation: CASSPASLLNEQFF.

DNA for the CDR3: TGTGCCAGCAGCGTAGAACTAGCGGGAAGCAATGAGCAGTTCTTC. This sequence encodes CASSVELAGSNEQFF. V gene TRBV9 combines with J gene TRBJ2-1; TRBD2 aligns across 10 bases. Trimming removed 0 bases from V and 6 bases from J; junction bases left unmatched: 3. CDR1 and CDR2 from the germline V gene are SGDLS and YYNGEE. The CDR3 sequence is 15 residues long.

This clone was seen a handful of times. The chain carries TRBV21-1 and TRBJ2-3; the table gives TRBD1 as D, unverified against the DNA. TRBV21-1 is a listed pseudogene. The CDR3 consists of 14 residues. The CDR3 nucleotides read TGTGCCAGCAGCAAGCACAGGGGTTGGGATACGCAGTATTTT. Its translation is CASSKHRGWDTQYF.

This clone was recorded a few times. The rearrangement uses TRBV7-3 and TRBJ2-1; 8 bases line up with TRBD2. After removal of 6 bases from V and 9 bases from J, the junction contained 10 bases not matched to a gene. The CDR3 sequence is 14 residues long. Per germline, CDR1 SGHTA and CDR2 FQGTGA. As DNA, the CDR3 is TGTGCCAGCAGTACCAGCGGGAGCTCCATTGAGCAGTTCTTC. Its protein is CASSTSGSSIEQFF.